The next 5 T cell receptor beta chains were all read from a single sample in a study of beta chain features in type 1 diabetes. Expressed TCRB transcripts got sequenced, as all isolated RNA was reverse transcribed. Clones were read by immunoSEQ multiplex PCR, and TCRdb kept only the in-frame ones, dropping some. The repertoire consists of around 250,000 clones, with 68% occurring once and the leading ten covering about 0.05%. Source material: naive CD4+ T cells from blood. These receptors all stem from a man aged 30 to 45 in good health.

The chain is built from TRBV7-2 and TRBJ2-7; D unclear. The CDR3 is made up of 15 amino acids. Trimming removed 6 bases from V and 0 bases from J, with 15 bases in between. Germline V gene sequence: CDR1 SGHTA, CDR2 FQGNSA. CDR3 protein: CASRPKSPSSYEQYF. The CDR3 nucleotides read TGTGCCAGCAGGCCAAAGTCCCCGAGCTCCTACGAGCAGTACTTC.

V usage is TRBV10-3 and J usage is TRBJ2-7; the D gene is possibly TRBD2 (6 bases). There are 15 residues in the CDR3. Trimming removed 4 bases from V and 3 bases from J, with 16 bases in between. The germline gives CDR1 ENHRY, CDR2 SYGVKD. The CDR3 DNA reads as TGTGCCATCAGTGTCGGGCGGGACTGGGGCTACGAGCAGTACTTC. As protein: CAISVGRDWGYEQYF.

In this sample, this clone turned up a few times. This CDR3 reads CASSPNPLASGTEETQYF. CDR3 in DNA: TGTGCCAGCAGCCCTAACCCCCTGGCTAGCGGGACCGAAGAGACCCAGTACTTC. The chain joins TRBV7-9 to TRBJ2-5, with TRBD2 matching 9 bases. The CDR3 consists of 18 residues. Germline trimming cut 5 bases from V and 3 bases from J; bases unmatched to any gene: 16. The V gene's germline CDR1 is SEHNR and CDR2 FQNEAQ (reference sequence).

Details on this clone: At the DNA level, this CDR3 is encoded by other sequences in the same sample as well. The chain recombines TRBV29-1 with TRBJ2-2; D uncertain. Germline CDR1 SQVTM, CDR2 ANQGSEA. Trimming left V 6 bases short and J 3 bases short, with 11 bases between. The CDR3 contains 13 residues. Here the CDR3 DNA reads TGCAGCGTGGCCTCCCTACACACCGGGGAGCTGTTTTTT. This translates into CSVASLHTGELFF.

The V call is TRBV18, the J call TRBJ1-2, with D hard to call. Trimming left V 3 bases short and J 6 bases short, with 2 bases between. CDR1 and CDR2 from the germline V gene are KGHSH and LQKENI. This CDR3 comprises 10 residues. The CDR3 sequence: CASSPHGYTF. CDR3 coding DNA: TGTGCCAGCTCACCCCATGGCTACACCTTC.